These 15 T cell receptor beta chains share one sample of origin, sequenced in a study of cytomegalovirus exposure and HLA in healthy donors. Sequencing used immunoSEQ multiplex PCR; TCRdb keeps in-frame clones, though not all of them. This repertoire shows roughly 60,000 clones, roughly 96% found once; its top ten account for approximately 6.4%. Sequencing was carried out using PBMCs. These receptors all stem from a woman in her late teens or twenties in good health and CMV-seropositive.

This chain uses TRBV25-1 with TRBJ2-2; D uncertain. CDR1 and CDR2 from the germline V gene are MGHDK and SYGVNS. CDR3 size: 13 residues. Trimming pared 7 bases from V and 0 bases from J, leaving 6 bases between. The CDR3 bases are TGTGCCAGCACTGGGCCGAACACCGGGGAGCTGTTTTTT. This encodes CASTGPNTGELFF.

The rearrangement links TRBV6-6 to TRBJ2-2, with D perhaps TRBD1 (6 bases). CDR3 length equals 16 residues. Trimming cost V 1 base and J 3 bases, with 12 bases left between them. Germline CDR1 and CDR2: MNHNY and SVGAGI (reference sequence). CDR3 DNA sequence: TGTGCCAGCAGTTACTTAGAGGACAGCCACACCGGGGAGCTGTTTTTT. The encoded protein is CASSYLEDSHTGELFF.

The genes are TRBV7-2 and TRBJ1-2; D is uncertain. The CDR3 has 19 amino acids. Germline V gene data show CDR1 as SGHTA and CDR2 as FQGNSA. V gave up 1 base and J gave up 2 bases, with 23 bases separating them. DNA of the CDR3: TGTGCCAGCAGCTTAGGCTACGTTGGGCTCGGTAACGTAAACTATGGCTACACCTTC. Translation gives CASSLGYVGLGNVNYGYTF. Looking up the rest from reference TRBV7-2 and TRBJ1-2 gives the full variable domain: GAGVSQSPSNKVTEKGKDVELRCDPISGHTALYWYRQSLGQGLEFLIYFQGNSAPDKSGLPSDRFSAERTGGSVSTLTIQRTQQEDSAVYLCASSLGYVGLGNVNYGYTFGSGTRLTVV.

The chain is built from TRBV4-1 and TRBJ2-7; tentatively, D is TRBD1 (5 bases). From germline, CDR1 is MGHRA and CDR2 YSYEKL. The V end lost 6 bases, the J end lost 4 bases, and 16 bases lay between the germline ends. The length of the CDR3 is 14 residues. CDR3 protein: CASRLTDRTYEQYF. DNA for the CDR3: TGCGCCAGCAGACTTACTGACAGAACATACGAGCAGTACTTC.

The V gene is TRBV2, the J gene TRBJ2-5; 7 bases line up with TRBD2. The CDR3 is made up of 13 amino acids. Germline lookup yields CDR1 SNHLY and CDR2 FYNNEI. V lost 5 bases to trimming and J lost 6 bases; unmatched junction nucleotides: 6. CDR3 region: CASSSPSGQTQYF. In nucleotides, the CDR3 is TGTGCCAGCAGTTCCCCTAGCGGTCAGACCCAGTACTTC. Complete variable domain (other parts from reference TRBV2 and TRBJ2-5): EPEVTQTPSHQVTQMGQEVILRCVPISNHLYFYWYRQILGQKVEFLVSFYNNEISEKSEIFDDQFSVERPDGSNFTLKIRSTKLEDSAMYFCASSSPSGQTQYFGPGTRLLVL.

The V and J genes are TRBV28 and TRBJ2-7; D unresolved. With 4 bases removed from V and 3 bases from J, the gap between germline ends came to 13 bases. The CDR3 loop spans 14 amino acids. CDR1 and CDR2 from the germline V gene are MDHEN and SYDVKM. The CDR3 DNA reads as TGTGCCAGCAGTTCCCTCCGCACTGTCTACGAGCAGTACTTC. This codes for CASSSLRTVYEQYF.

This clone was observed a single time. The chain combines TRBV5-1 with TRBJ2-5; a weak D match, TRBD2 (6 bases). With 5 bases removed from V and 2 bases from J, the gap between germline ends came to 16 bases. CDR1 SGHRS and CDR2 YFSETQ come from the germline V gene. This CDR3 is 15 amino acids long. In DNA, the CDR3 is TGCGCCAGCAGATTTGCGGGACGGGAACAAGAGACCCAGTACTTC. It codes for CASRFAGREQETQYF.

V usage is TRBV5-4 and J usage is TRBJ1-6; maybe TRBD1 (5 bases). Germline assignment: CDR1 SGHNT and CDR2 YYREEE (reference sequence). This CDR3 has 14 amino acids. V was trimmed by 2 bases and J by 8 bases, leaving 11 bases between them. CDR3 sequence reads: CASSFPQAHSPLHF. DNA of the CDR3: TGTGCCAGCAGCTTTCCACAGGCCCATTCACCCCTCCACTTT.

This CDR3 is CAWSHGATRYF. The CDR3 region has the DNA TGTGCCTGGAGTCATGGGGCAACGAGGTACTTC. The chain uses TRBV30 and TRBJ2-7, with D tentatively TRBD1 (5 bases). CDR1 is GTSNPN, CDR2 SVGIG, per germline (reference sequence). Trimming took 2 bases from V and 12 from J, leaving 14 bases between them. The CDR3 is 11 amino acids.

This chain links TRBV18 with TRBJ1-2; unclear D gene. The CDR3 runs 15 residues. Trimming removed 3 bases at V and 5 bases at J, with 16 bases between. CDR1 is KGHSH and CDR2 is LQKENI in the germline V gene. The CDR3 is CASSPRLVLEYGYTF. The DNA for the CDR3 is TGTGCCAGCTCACCCCGGCTGGTTTTGGAGTATGGCTACACCTTC.

The rearrangement joins TRBV29-1 to TRBJ1-2; weak D call: TRBD1 (5 bases). V was cut by 5 bases and J by 7 bases, with 17 bases left in between. The germline V gene encodes CDR1 SQVTM and CDR2 ANQGSEA. The CDR3 runs to 13 residues. DNA of the CDR3: TGCAGCGTTCAGGAAGCGGGGGAAGGTGGCTACACCTTC. Translated: CSVQEAGEGGYTF.

V and J are TRBV7-2 and TRBJ1-2, with TRBD1 matching over 7 bases. Germline V CDR1 and CDR2: SGHTA, FQGNSA. This CDR3 has 14 amino acids. The ends lost 0 bases at V and 4 bases at J; junction bases unmatched: 2. The CDR3 DNA is TGTGCCAGCAGCTTAGCGGGACAGAGCTATGGCTACACCTTC. This gives the protein CASSLAGQSYGYTF.

This chain joins TRBV6-5 and TRBJ1-5; the D is unclear. Looked up from germline, CDR1 is MNHEY and CDR2 is SVGAGI. Trimming removed 2 bases from V and 1 base from J, with 9 bases in between. This CDR3 contains 15 residues. The CDR3 spells CASSYARWSNQPQHF. The DNA of the CDR3 is TGTGCCAGCAGTTACGCTAGATGGAGCAATCAGCCCCAGCATTTT.

The J gene is TRBJ2-7, the V gene TRBV5-1; 7 nucleotides match TRBD2. CDR3 size: 13 residues. Germline CDR1 reads SGHRS; CDR2 reads YFSETQ. The V gene end was trimmed by 4 bases and the J gene end by 6 bases; junction bases not matched to a gene: 7. The CDR3 reads CASSLRAGAEQYF. CDR3 coding DNA: TGCGCCAGCAGCCTCCGTGCGGGAGCCGAGCAGTACTTC.

This clone was recorded only once. The chain joins TRBV15 to TRBJ2-6; 7 bases align to TRBD1. Germline loops: CDR1 LNHNV, CDR2 YYDKDF (reference sequence). The CDR3 sequence is 17 residues long. V shed 4 bases and J 1 base; nucleotides not matched to a gene: 7. The CDR3 region has the DNA TGTGCCACCAGCACCGACAGGGTAGGATCTGGGGCCAACGTCCTGACTTTC. It is translated as CATSTDRVGSGANVLTF.